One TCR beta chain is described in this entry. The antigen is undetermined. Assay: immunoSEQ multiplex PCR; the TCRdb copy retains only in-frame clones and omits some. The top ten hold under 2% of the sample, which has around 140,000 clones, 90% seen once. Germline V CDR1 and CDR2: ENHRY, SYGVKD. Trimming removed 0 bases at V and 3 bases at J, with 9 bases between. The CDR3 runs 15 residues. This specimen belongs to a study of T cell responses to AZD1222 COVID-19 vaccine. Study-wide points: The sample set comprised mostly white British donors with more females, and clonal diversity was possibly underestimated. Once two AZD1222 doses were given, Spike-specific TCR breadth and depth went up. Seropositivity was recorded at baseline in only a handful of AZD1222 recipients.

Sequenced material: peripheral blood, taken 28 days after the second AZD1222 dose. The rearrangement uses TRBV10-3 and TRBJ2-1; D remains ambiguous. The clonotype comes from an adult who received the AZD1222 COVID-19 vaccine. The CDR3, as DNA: TGTGCCATCAGTGAGTCGGGTGGAAGCTACAATGAGCAGTTCTTC. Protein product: CAISESGGSYNEQFF.